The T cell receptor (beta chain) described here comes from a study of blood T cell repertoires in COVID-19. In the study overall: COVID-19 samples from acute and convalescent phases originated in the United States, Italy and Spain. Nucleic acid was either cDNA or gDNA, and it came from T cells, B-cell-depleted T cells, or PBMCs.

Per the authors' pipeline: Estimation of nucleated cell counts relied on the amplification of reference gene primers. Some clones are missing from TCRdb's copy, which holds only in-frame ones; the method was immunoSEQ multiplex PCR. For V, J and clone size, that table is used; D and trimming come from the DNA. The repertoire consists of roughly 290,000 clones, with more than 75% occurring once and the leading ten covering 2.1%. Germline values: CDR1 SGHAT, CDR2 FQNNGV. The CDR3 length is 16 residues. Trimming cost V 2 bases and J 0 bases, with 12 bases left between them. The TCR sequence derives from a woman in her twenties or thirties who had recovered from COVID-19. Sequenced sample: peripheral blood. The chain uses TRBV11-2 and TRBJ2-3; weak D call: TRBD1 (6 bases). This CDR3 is CASSLLGQSSTDTQYF. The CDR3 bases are TGTGCCAGCAGCTTACTCGGACAGTCTAGCACAGATACGCAGTATTTT.